This T cell receptor beta chain is from a study of immune evolution from preneoplasia to lung adenocarcinoma. Study results and limitations: From normal lung to invasive adenocarcinoma, top clone frequencies appeared to decrease.

Resections took place in Japan or China from the mid-2010s to the late 2010s. After pathologic assessment, macro-dissection selected premalignant or tumor cells for extraction. The method was immunoSEQ multiplex PCR; TCRdb's version includes in-frame clones alone and lacks a portion of them. The table shows some 3,500 clones, with around 80% occurring only once. On this clone itself: What it binds is unknown.

The CDR3 loop spans 11 amino acids. Trimming cost V 5 bases and J 2 bases, with 3 bases left between them. The germline V gene has CDR1 SGHTA and CDR2 FQGNSA. The gene calls are TRBV7-2 and TRBJ2-5, with D unclear. Sample: FFPE lung adenocarcinoma in situ tissue. The sequence came from a person aged 65 to 85 with lung adenocarcinoma. The CDR3, as DNA: TGTGCCAGCAGCCCTCAAGAGACCCAGTACTTC. Protein sequence: CASSPQETQYF.